A single TCR beta chain is shown here with its context. Antigen: not known. It is unclear where the CDR3 begins or ends on the DNA, so no DNA is shown, and the CDR3 is as TCRdb lists it. The sample is drawn from a study of cytomegalovirus exposure and HLA in healthy donors. About the research overall: Unique TCRs from HLA-typed donors, around 93 million of them, were held in an early data release. The study's findings and limits: Common viral pathogens seemed to be connected with several of the most significant clusters, according to a later analysis.

Both 60 Vbeta primers and 13 Jbeta primers went into the PCR. Measured with immunoSEQ multiplex PCR; TCRdb has only the in-frame clones, and not every one. The top ten clones hold 6.3% of a sample with about 160,000 clones, approximately 79% of them seen once. The CDR3 length equals 15 residues, ends included. Per germline, CDR1 MDHEN and CDR2 SYDVKM. The chain combines TRBV28 with TRBJ1-5; the table's D gene call, TRBD1, was not cross checked with the DNA. The receptor was derived from a middle-aged man in good health and CMV-seropositive. Sequenced sample: PBMCs. CDR3 loop: CASSQTGTGILAQHF.